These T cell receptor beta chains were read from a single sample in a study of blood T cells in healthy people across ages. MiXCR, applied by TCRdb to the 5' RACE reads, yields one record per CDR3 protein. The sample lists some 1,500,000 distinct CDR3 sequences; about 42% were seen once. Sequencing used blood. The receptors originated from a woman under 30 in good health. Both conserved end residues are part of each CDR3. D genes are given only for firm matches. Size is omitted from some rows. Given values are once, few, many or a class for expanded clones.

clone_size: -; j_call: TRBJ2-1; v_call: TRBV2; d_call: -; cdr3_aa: CASRVRSNEQFF; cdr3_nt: TGTGCCAGCAGGGTTAGAAGCAATGAGCAGTTCTTC
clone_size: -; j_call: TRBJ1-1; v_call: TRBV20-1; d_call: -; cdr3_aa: CSARDWGANTEAFF; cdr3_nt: TGCAGTGCTAGAGATTGGGGGGCGAACACTGAAGCTTTCTTT
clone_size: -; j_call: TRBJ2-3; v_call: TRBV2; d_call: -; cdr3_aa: CASSVSPPFTDTQYF; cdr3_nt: TGTGCCAGCAGTGTGTCCCCTCCATTCACAGATACGCAGTATTTT
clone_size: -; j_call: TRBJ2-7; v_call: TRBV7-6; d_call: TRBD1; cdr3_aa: CASSLGTGPLVYEQYF; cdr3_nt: TGTGCCAGCAGCTTAGGGACAGGGCCGTTGGTTTACGAGCAGTACTTC
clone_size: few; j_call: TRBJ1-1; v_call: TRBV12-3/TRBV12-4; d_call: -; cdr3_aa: CASRGPGTEAFF; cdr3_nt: TGTGCCAGCAGAGGACCGGGGACTGAAGCTTTCTTT
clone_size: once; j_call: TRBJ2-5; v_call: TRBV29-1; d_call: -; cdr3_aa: CSGKMRLEETQYF; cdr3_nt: TGCAGCGGTAAGATGAGACTAGAAGAGACCCAGTACTTC
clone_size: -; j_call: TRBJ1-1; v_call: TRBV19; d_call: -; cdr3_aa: CASSKDDTEAFF; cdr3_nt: TGTGCCAGTAGTAAAGATGACACTGAAGCTTTCTTT
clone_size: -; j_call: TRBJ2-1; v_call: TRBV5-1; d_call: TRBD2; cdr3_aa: CASDSGSSYNEQFF; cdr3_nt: TGCGCCAGTGATAGCGGGAGCTCCTACAATGAGCAGTTCTTC
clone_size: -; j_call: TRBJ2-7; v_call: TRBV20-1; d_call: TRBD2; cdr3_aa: CSAPSNPSGSLREQYF; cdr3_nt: TGCAGTGCTCCTTCCAACCCTAGCGGGAGTTTACGCGAGCAGTACTTC
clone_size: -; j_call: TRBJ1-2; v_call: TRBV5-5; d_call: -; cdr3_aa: CASSLEPIGDYGYTF; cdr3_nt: TGTGCCAGCAGCTTGGAGCCTATTGGGGACTATGGCTACACCTTC
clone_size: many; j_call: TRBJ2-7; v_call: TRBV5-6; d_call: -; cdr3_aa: CASSPGHYEQYF; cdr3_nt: TGTGCCAGCAGCCCGGGCCACTACGAGCAGTACTTC
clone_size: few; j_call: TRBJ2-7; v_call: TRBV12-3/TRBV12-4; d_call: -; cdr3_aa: CASSLLHASSYEQYF; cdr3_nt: TGTGCCAGCAGTTTATTGCACGCATCCTCCTACGAGCAGTACTTC
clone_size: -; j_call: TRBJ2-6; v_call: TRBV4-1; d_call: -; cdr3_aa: CASSQESRANVLTF; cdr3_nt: TGCGCCAGCAGCCAAGAGTCCAGGGCCAACGTCCTGACTTTC
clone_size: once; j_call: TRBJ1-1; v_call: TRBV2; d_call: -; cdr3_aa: CASQRTSNTEAFF; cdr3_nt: TGTGCCAGCCAACGGACATCCAACACTGAAGCTTTCTTT
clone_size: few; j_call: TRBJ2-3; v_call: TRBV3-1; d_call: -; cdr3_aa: CASSQDIGHSTDTQYF; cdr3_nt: TGTGCCAGCAGCCAAGACATCGGCCATAGCACAGATACGCAGTATTTT
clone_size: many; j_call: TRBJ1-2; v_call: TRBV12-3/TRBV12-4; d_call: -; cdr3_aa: CASSLEGYDYGYTF; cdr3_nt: TGTGCCAGCAGTTTAGAAGGGTACGACTATGGCTACACCTTC
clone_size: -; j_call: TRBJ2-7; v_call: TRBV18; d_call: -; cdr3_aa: CASSDRMETYEQYF; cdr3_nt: TGTGCCAGCTCGGACAGAATGGAAACTTACGAGCAGTACTTC
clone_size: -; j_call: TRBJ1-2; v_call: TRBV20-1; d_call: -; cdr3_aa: CSAWQGYSYGYTF; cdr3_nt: TGCAGTGCCTGGCAGGGTTATAGCTATGGCTACACCTTC
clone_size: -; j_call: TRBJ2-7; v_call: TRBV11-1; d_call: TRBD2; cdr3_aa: CASNSGVLYEQYF; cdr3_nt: TGTGCCAGCAACAGCGGGGTCCTCTACGAGCAGTACTTC
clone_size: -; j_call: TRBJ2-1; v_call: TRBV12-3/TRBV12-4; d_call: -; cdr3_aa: CACSSDNNEQFF; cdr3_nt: TGTGCCTGCAGTTCAGACAACAATGAGCAGTTCTTC
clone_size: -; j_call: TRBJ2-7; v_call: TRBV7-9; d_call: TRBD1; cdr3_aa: CASSDRTGGYEQYF; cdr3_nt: TGTGCCAGCAGCGACCGGACAGGGGGATACGAGCAGTACTTC
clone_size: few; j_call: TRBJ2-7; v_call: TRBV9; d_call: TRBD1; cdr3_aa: CASSVASGVQGAYEQYF; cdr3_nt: TGTGCCAGCAGCGTAGCTTCGGGTGTCCAGGGGGCTTACGAGCAGTACTTC
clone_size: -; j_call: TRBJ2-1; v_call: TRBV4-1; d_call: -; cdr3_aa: CASSQAKVRYNEQFF; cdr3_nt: TGCGCCAGCAGCCAAGCTAAAGTCAGGTACAATGAGCAGTTCTTC
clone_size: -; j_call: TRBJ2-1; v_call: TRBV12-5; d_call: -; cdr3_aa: CACGLAERTEQFF; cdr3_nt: TGTGCTTGTGGTTTGGCCGAAAGAACTGAGCAGTTCTTC
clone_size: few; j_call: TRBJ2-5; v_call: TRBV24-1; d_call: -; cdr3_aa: CATSSTNQETQYF; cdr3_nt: TGTGCCACCAGTTCTACAAACCAAGAGACCCAGTACTTC
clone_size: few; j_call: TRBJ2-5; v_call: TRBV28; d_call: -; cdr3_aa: CASSSRQEQYF; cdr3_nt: TGTGCCAGCAGTTCGAGACAGGAGCAGTACTTC
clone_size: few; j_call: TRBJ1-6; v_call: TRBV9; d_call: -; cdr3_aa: CASSVRDYNSPLHF; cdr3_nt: TGTGCCAGCAGCGTCAGAGACTATAATTCACCCCTCCACTTT
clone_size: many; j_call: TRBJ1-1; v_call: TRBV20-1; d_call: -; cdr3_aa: CSATGANTEAFF; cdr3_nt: TGCAGTGCTACAGGGGCCAACACTGAAGCTTTCTTT
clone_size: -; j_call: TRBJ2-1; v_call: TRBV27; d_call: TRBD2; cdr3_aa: CASREGTSGAGEQFF; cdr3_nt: TGTGCCAGCAGAGAAGGGACTAGCGGGGCGGGTGAGCAGTTCTTC
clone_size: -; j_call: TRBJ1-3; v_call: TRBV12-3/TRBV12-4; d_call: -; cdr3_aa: CASSSPGARGNTIYF; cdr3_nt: TGTGCCAGCAGCTCTCCCGGGGCCAGGGGAAACACCATATATTTT
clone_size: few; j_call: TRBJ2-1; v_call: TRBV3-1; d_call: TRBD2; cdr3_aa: CASSRLGTSGNEQFF; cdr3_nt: TGTGCCAGCAGCCGCCTCGGGACTAGCGGCAATGAGCAGTTCTTC
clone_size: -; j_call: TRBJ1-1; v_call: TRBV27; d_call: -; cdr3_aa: CASSPTWMNTEAFF; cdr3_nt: TGTGCCAGCAGTCCCACCTGGATGAACACTGAAGCTTTCTTT
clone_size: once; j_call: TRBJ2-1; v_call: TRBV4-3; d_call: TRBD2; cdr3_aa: CTSSQEASAGVYYNEQFF; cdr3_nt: TGCACCAGCAGCCAAGAGGCTTCAGCGGGAGTATACTACAATGAGCAGTTCTTC